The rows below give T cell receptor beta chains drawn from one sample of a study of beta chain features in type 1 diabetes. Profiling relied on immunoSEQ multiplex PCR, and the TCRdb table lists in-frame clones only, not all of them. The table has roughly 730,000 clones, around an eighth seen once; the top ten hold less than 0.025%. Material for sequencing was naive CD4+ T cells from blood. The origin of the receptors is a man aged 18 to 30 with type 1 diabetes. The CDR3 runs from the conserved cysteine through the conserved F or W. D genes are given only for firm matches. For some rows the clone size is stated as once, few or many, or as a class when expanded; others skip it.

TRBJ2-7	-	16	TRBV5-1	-	CASSLGPGRSSYEQYF	TGCGCCAGCAGCTTGGGTCCGGGGAGGAGCTCCTACGAGCAGTACTTC
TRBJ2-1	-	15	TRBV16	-	CASSQSLAYDNEQFF	TGTGCCAGCAGCCAAAGCCTAGCTTACGACAATGAGCAGTTCTTC
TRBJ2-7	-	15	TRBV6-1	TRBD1	CASSERGQGASEQYF	TGTGCCAGCAGTGAACGGGGGCAGGGGGCGAGTGAGCAGTACTTC
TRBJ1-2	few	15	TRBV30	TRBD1	CAWSVLLTGVHGYTF	TGTGCCTGGAGTGTATTGTTAACAGGGGTCCATGGCTACACCTTC
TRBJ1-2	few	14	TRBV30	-	CAWSLTPTNYGYTF	TGTGCCTGGAGTCTGACACCGACCAACTATGGCTACACCTTC
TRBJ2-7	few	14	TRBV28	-	CASSLWGHTYEQYF	TGTGCCAGCAGTTTATGGGGTCATACCTACGAGCAGTACTTC
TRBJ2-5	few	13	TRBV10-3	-	CAINRNTRETQYF	TGTGCCATCAATCGGAACACACGGGAGACCCAGTACTTC
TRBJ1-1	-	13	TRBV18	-	CASSPLENTEAFF	TGTGCCAGCTCACCACTTGAGAACACTGAAGCTTTCTTT
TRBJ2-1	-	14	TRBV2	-	CASSDPNSYNEQFF	TGTGCCAGCAGTGACCCCAACTCCTACAATGAGCAGTTCTTC
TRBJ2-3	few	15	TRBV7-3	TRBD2	CASSFLAGTTDTQYF	TGTGCCAGCAGTTTTCTAGCGGGGACCACAGATACGCAGTATTTT
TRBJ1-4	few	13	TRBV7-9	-	CASSPRGNEKLFF	TGTGCCAGCAGCCCGCGGGGAAATGAAAAACTGTTTTTT
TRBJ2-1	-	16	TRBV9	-	CASSGPDSPSYNEQFF	TGTGCCAGCAGCGGGCCGGACAGTCCCTCCTACAATGAGCAGTTCTTC
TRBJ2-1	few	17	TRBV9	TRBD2	CASSPYSGGNTYNEQFF	TGTGCCAGCAGCCCCTATAGCGGGGGAAACACCTACAATGAGCAGTTCTTC
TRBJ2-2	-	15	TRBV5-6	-	CASSLAQRNTGELFF	TGTGCCAGCAGCTTGGCTCAGCGGAACACCGGGGAGCTGTTTTTT
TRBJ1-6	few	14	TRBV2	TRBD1	CASSLTGVSSPLHF	TGTGCCAGCAGTTTAACAGGGGTAAGCTCACCCCTCCACTTT
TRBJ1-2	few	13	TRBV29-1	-	CSVRRRLGDGYTF	TGCAGCGTCCGGCGTCGGCTAGGGGATGGCTACACCTTC
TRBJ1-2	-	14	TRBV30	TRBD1	CAWSPGTALGGYTF	TGTGCCTGGAGTCCCGGGACAGCTCTTGGGGGCTACACCTTC
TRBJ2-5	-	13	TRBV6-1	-	CAGTLTGTETQYF	TGTGCCGGAACCCTGACAGGAACGGAGACCCAGTACTTC
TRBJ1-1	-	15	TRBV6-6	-	CASSYSTATNTEAFF	TGTGCCAGCAGTTACTCGACAGCGACGAACACTGAAGCTTTCTTT
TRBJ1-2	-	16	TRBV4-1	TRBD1	CASSQVGQGANYGYTF	TGCGCCAGCAGCCAAGTAGGGCAGGGGGCGAACTATGGCTACACCTTC
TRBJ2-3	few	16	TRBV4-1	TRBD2	CASSYNSGGRSDTQYF	TGCGCCAGCAGTTACAATAGCGGGGGGAGGTCAGATACGCAGTATTTT
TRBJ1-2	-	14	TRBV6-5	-	CASSLARGTYGYTF	TGTGCCAGCAGTCTGGCCCGGGGGACCTATGGCTACACCTTC
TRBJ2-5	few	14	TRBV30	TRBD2	CAWSAGLAEETQYF	TGTGCCTGGAGTGCGGGACTAGCGGAAGAGACCCAGTACTTC
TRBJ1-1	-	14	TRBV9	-	CASSFSMGGTEAFF	TGTGCCAGCAGCTTCAGTATGGGGGGCACTGAAGCTTTCTTT
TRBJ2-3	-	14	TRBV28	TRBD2	CASRSGGAADTQYF	TGTGCCAGCAGAAGCGGGGGGGCCGCGGATACGCAGTATTTT
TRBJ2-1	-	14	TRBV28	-	CAISRVSSYNEQFF	TGTGCCATCAGTAGGGTTAGCTCCTACAATGAGCAGTTCTTC
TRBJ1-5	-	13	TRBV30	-	CAWSGQENQPQHF	TGTGCCTGGAGTGGCCAGGAGAATCAGCCCCAGCATTTT
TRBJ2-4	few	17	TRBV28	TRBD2	CASSSGGTIIAKNIQYF	TGTGCCAGCAGCTCGGGAGGGACCATTATAGCCAAAAACATTCAGTACTTC
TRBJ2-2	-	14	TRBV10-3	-	CAIKAGRDTGELFF	TGTGCCATCAAGGCAGGCAGGGACACCGGGGAGCTGTTTTTT
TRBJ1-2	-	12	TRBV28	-	CASSTTGWGYTF	TGTGCCAGCAGTACTACCGGCTGGGGCTACACCTTC